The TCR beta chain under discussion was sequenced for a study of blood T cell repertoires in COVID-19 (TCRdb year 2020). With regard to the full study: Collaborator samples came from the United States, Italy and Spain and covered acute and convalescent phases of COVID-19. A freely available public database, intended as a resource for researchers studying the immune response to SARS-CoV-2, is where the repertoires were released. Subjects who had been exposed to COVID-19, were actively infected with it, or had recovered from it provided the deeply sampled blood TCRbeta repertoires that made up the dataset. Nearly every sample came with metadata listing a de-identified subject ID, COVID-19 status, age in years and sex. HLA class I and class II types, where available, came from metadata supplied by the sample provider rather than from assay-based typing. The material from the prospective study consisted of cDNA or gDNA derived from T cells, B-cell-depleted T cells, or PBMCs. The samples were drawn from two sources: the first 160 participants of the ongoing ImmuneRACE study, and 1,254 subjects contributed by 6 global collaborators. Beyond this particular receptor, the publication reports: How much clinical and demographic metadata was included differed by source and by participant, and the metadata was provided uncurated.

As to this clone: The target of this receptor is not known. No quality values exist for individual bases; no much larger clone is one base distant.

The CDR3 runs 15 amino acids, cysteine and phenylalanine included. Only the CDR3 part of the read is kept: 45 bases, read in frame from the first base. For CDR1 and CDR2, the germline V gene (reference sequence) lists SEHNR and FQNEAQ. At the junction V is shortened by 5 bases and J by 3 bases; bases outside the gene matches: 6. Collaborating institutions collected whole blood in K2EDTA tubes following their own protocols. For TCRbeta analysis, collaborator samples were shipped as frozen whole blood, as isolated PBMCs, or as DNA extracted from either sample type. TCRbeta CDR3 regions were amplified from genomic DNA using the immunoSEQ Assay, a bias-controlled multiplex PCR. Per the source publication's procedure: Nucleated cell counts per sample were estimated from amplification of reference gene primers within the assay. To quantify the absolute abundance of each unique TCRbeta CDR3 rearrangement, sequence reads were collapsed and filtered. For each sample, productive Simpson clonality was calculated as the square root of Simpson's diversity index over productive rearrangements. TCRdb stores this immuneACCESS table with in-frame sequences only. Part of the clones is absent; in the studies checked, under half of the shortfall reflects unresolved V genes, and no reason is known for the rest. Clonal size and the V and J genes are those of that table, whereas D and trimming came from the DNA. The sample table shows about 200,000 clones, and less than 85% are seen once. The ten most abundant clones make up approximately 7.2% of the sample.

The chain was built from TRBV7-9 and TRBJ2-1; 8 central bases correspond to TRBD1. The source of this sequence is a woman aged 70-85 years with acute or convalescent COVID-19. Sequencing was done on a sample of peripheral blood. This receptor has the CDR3 CASSARGQVYNEQFF. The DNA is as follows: TGTGCCAGCAGCGCAAGGGGACAGGTCTACAATGAGCAGTTCTTC.